This T cell receptor beta chain was recovered during a study of identical twins' blood T cells. Findings of the study overall: Top TCRbeta clonotypes were shared more with twin than unrelated donors.

The sample holds a few counts of this clonotype. Its antigen is unknown. CDR1 and CDR2 (germline): DFQATT, SNEGSKA (reference sequence). The CDR3 runs 12 residues. Trimming stripped 5 bases from V and 8 bases from J, with 12 bases between. TCR cDNA libraries were made from RNA using a previously described, modified protocol. Each CDR3 protein is one row after TCRdb ran MiXCR on the 5' RACE reads. The sample has roughly 340,000 distinct CDR3 sequences, over 25% seen once; the top ten hold about 6%. The chain is built from TRBV20-1 and TRBJ1-4; D call uncertain. The specimen sequenced was PBMCs. This clonotype was sampled from a woman between 18 and 55 years old in good health. CDR3 in amino acids: CSALRVQEKLFF. CDR3 in DNA: TGCAGTGCTCTTAGGGTACAGGAAAAACTGTTTTTT.